The source of this TCR beta chain is a study of cytomegalovirus exposure and HLA in healthy donors. This PCR relied on a set of 60 Vbeta primers and 13 Jbeta primers. Produced via immunoSEQ multiplex PCR; TCRdb's table is partial and in-frame only. The table has about 130,000 clones, 65% to 75% seen once. Findings and limits, study-wide: Evidence from a later analysis indicated that most CMV-associated TCR beta chains looked HLA-restricted.

For this clone: What it binds is unknown.

This CDR3 has 15 residues. The germline V and J ends were trimmed by 0 bases and 7 bases, with 10 bases remaining between them. The V gene's germline CDR1 is SGHDN and CDR2 FVKESK. The sequenced sample was PBMCs. This TCR came from a woman in her forties or fifties in good health and CMV-seropositive. The chain links TRBV14 to TRBJ1-6; D is possibly TRBD1 (5 bases). The CDR3 sequence is CASSQEGRENSPLHF. CDR3 bases: TGTGCCAGCAGCCAAGAAGGCAGGGAAAATTCACCCCTCCACTTT. Complete variable domain (other parts from reference TRBV14 and TRBJ1-6): EAGVTQFPSHSVIEKGQTVTLRCDPISGHDNLYWYRRVMGKEIKFLLHFVKESKQDESGMPNNRFLAERTGGTYSTLKVQPAELEDSGVYFCASSQEGRENSPLHFGNGTRLTVT.